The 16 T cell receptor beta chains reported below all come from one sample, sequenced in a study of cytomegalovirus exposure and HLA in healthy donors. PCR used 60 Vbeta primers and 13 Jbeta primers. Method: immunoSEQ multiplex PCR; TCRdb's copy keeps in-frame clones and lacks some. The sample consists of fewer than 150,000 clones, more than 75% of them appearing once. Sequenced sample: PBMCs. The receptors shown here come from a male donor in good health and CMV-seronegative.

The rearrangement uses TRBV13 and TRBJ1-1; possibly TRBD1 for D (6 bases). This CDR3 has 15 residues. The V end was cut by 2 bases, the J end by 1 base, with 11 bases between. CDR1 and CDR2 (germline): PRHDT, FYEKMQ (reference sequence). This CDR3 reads CASSLWDKGNTEAFF. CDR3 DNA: TGTGCCAGCAGCTTATGGGACAAAGGGAACACTGAAGCTTTCTTT.

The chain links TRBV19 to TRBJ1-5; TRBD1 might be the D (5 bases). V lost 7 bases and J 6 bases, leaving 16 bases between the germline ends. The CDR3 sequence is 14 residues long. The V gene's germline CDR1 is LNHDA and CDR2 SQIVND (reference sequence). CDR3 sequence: CASKDWAGGQPQHF. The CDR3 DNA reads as TGTGCCAGTAAAGATTGGGCGGGGGGTCAGCCCCAGCATTTT.

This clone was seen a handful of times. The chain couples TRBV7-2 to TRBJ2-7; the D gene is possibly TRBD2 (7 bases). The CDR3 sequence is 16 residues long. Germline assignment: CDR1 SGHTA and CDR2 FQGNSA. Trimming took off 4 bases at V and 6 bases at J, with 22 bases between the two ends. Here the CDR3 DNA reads TGTGCCAGCAGCTCCTCCCTTTGGGGGGGGGCGGTCGAGCAGTACTTC. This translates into CASSSSLWGGAVEQYF.

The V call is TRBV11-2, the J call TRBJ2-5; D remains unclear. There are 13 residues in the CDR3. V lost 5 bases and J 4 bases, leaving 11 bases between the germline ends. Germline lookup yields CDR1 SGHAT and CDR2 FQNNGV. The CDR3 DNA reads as TGTGCCAGCAGCCCCCGGAGCATAGAGACCCAGTACTTC. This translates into CASSPRSIETQYF.

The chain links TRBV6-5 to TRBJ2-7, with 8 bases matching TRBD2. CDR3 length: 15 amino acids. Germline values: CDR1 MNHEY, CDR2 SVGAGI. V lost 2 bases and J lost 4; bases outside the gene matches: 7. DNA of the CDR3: TGTGCCAGCAGTTACGGGGGCGGGGGGCTTTACGAGCAGTACTTC. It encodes CASSYGGGGLYEQYF.

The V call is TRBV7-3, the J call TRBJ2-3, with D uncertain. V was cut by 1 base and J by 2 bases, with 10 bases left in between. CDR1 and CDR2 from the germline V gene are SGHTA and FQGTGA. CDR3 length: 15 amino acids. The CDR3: CASSLSPTHTDTQYF. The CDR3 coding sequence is TGTGCCAGCAGCTTAAGCCCTACCCACACAGATACGCAGTATTTT.

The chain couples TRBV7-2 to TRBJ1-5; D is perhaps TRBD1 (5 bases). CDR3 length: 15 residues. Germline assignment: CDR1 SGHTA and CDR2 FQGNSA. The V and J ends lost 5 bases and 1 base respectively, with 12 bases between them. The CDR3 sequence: CASSPGLLSNQPQHF. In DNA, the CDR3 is TGTGCCAGCAGCCCGGGACTTTTAAGCAATCAGCCCCAGCATTTT.

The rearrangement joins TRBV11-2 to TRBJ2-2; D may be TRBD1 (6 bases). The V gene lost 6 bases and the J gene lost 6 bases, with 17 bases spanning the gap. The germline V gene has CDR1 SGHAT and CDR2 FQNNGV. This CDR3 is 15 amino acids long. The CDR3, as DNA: TGTGCCAGCAGTTTACACAGGGTTCGGGCCGGGGAGCTGTTTTTT. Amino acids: CASSLHRVRAGELFF.

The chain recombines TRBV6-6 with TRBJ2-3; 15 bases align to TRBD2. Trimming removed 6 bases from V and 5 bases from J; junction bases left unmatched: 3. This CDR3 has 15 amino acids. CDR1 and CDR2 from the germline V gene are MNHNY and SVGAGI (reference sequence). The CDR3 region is CASSRTSGGGDTQYF. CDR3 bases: TGTGCCAGCAGCCGGACTAGCGGGGGGGGAGATACGCAGTATTTT.

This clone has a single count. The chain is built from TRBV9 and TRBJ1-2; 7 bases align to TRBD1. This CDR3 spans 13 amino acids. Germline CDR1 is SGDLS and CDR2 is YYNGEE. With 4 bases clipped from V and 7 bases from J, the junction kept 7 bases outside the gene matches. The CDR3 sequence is CASSPDRASGYTF. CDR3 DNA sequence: TGTGCCAGCAGCCCTGACAGGGCCAGTGGCTACACCTTC.

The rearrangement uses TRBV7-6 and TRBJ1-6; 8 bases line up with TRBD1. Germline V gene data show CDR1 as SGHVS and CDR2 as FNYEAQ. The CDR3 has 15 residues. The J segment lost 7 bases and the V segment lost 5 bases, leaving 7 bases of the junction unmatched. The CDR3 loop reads CASSADRDSNSPLHF. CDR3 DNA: TGTGCCAGCAGCGCGGACAGGGACAGCAATTCACCCCTCCACTTT.

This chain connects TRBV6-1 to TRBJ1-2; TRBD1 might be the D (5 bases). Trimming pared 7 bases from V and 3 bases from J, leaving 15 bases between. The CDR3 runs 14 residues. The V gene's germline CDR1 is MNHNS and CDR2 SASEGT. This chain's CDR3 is CASIPGGRYYGYTF. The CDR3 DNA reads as TGTGCCAGCATCCCCGGGGGTAGATACTATGGCTACACCTTC.

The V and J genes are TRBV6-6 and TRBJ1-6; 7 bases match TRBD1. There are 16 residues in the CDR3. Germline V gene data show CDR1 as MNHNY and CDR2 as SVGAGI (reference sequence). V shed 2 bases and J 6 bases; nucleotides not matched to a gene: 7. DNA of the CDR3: TGTGCCAGCAGTTACGTTACAGGGGCAGGTAATTCACCCCTCCACTTT. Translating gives CASSYVTGAGNSPLHF.

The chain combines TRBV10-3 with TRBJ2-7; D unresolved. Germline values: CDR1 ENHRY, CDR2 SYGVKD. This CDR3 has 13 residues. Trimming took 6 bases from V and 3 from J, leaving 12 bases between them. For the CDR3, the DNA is TGTGCCATCAGCACTTTACTACTCTACGAGCAGTACTTC. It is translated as CAISTLLLYEQYF.

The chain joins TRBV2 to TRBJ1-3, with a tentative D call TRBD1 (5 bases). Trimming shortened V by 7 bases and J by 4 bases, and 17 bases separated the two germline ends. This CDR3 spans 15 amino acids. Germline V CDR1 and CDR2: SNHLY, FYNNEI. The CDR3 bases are TGTGCCAGCAAGGGGTTTGGGGGGGAAGGAAACACCATATATTTT. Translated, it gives CASKGFGGEGNTIYF.

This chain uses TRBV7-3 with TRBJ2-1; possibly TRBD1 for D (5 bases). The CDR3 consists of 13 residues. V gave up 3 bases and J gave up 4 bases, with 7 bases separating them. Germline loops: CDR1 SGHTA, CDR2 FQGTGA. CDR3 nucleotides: TGTGCCAGCAGCTTGGGGCTATACAATGAGCAGTTCTTC. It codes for CASSLGLYNEQFF.